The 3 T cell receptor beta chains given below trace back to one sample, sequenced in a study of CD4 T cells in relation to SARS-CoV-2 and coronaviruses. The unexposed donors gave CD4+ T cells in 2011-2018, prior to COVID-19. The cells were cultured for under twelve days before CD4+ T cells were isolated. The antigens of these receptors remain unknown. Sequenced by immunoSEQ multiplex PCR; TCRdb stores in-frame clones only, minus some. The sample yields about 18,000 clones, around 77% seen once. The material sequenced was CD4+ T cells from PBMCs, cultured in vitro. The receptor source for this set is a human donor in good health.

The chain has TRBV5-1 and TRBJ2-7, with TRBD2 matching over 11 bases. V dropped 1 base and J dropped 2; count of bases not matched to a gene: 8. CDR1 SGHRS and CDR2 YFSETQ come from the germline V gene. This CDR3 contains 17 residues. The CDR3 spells CASSLSSGTSGTYEQYF. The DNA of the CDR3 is TGCGCCAGCAGCTTGTCCTCGGGGACTAGCGGCACCTACGAGCAGTACTTC.

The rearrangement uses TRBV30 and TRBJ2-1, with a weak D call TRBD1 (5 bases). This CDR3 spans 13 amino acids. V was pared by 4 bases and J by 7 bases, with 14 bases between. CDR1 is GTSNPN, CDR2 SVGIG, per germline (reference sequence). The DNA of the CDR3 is TGTGCCTGGAAGGACACCTCTGGGAATGAGCAGTTCTTC. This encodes CAWKDTSGNEQFF.

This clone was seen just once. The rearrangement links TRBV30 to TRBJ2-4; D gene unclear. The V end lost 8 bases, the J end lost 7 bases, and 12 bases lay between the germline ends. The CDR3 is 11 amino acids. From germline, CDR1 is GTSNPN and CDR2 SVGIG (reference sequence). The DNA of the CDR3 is TGTGCCCGCCTAGAGGAGAACATTCAGTACTTC. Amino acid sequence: CARLEENIQYF.